This T cell receptor beta chain emerged from a study of T cell responses to AZD1222 COVID-19 vaccine. In its sample, this clone was seen once. Its antigen is unknown. Study findings and constraints: Spike regions recognized by vaccine-associated CD4 TCRs spanned the protein, led by 160-218 and 743-854. Donors, mostly white British, included more females; clonal diversity was possibly underestimated. Repertoires in all cases were sampled only once the peak T cell response had passed.

Only in-frame clones appear in the TCRdb table, and some are missing; sequencing was by immunoSEQ multiplex PCR. Of over 85,000 clones in the sample, approximately 90% were seen once. Per the germline V gene, CDR1 is SEHNR and CDR2 is FQNEAQ (reference sequence). The V end lost 4 bases, the J end lost 6 bases, and 17 bases lay between the germline ends. The CDR3 consists of 15 residues. The J gene is TRBJ2-3, the V gene TRBV7-9; a weak D match, TRBD1 (5 bases). This specimen consisted of peripheral blood, obtained 28 days after the second AZD1222 dose. The receptor comes from an adult who received the AZD1222 COVID-19 vaccine. The CDR3 region has the DNA TGTGCCAGCAGCTACCCGCCTAGGGGTTCCGATACGCAGTATTTT. It translates to CASSYPPRGSDTQYF.